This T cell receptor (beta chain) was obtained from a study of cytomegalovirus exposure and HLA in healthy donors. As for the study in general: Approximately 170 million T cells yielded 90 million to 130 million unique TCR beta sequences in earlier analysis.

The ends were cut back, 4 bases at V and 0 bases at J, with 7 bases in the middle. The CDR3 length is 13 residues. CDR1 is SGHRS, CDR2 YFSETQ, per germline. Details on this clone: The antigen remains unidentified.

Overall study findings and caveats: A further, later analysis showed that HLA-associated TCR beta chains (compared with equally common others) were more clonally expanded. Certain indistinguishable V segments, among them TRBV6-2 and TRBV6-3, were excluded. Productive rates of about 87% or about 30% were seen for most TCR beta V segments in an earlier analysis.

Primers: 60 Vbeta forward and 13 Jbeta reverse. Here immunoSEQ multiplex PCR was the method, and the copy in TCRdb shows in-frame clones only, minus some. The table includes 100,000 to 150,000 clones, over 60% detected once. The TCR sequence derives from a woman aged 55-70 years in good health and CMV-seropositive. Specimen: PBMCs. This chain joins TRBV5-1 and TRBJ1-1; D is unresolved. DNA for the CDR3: TGCGCCAGCAGCGGAGGTATGAACACTGAAGCTTTCTTT. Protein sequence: CASSGGMNTEAFF.